One and the same sample provided the 3 T cell receptor beta chains below, sequenced in a study of T cell repertoires in cytomegalovirus infection. TCRdb reprocessed the reads with MiXCR, giving one entry per CDR3 protein. The table lists 550,000 to 700,000 distinct CDR3 sequences, 35% to 50% of them singletons, with 48% in the top ten. Which antigens these TCRs recognize remains unknown. The sample consisted of cultured PBMCs, taken from culture after CMV antigen stimulation. The receptors derive from a human donor in good health (CMV status not recorded). Some clones in this sample may be carry-over from other donors' samples.

The V and J genes are TRBV7-2 and TRBJ2-2; the D gene is possibly TRBD2 (5 bases). Germline CDR1 reads SGHTA; CDR2 reads FQGNSA. The ends were cut back, 2 bases at V and 4 bases at J, with 17 bases in the middle. The CDR3 runs 17 residues. The CDR3 loop is CASSLFLPGSGTGELFF. In DNA form, the CDR3 reads TGTGCCAGCAGCTTATTCCTCCCGGGGTCCGGCACCGGGGAGCTGTTTTTT.

V gene TRBV7-2 combines with J gene TRBJ2-3; D may be TRBD2 (6 bases). The length of the CDR3 is 14 residues. The germline V gene has CDR1 SGHTA and CDR2 FQGNSA. V was trimmed by 3 bases and J by 6 bases, leaving 13 bases between them. The CDR3 protein is CASSLGLHGDTQYF. The DNA of the CDR3 is TGTGCCAGCAGCTTGGGACTCCACGGGGATACGCAGTATTTT.

This clonotype was seen at least ten times. The chain's CDR3 is CASSQRGGSPLHF. DNA of the CDR3: TGTGCCAGCAGCCAACGGGGTGGATCACCCCTCCACTTT. The V call is TRBV7-8, the J call TRBJ1-6, with D unresolved. V lost 5 bases, J lost 10 bases, and 12 bases lay in between. The CDR3 has 13 residues. The V gene's germline CDR1 is SGHVS and CDR2 FQNEAQ.